The 15 T cell receptor beta chains below all came from one sample that was sequenced in a study of monozygotic twins with inflammatory bowel disease. TCRdb reanalyzed the 5' RACE reads, giving one entry per CDR3 protein sequence and no DNA. The clone table shows some 400,000 distinct CDR3 sequences, with the ten largest holding 2% to 3%. The sample was blood. The source is a human donor with ulcerative colitis or Crohn's disease, or a healthy co-twin of an affected twin (not recorded which).

The rearrangement joins TRBV15 to TRBJ1-4; the TCRdb call, TRBD1, lacks DNA for checking. The CDR3 loop spans 14 amino acids. Germline V CDR1 and CDR2: LNHNV, YYDKDF (reference sequence). The CDR3 reads CATSRGQGAEKLFF. Drawing the rest from reference TRBV15 and TRBJ1-4, the complete variable domain is DAMVIQNPRYQVTQFGKPVTLSCSQTLNHNVMYWYQQKSSQAPKLLFHYYDKDFNNEADTPDNFQSRRPNTSFCFLDIRSPGLGDTAMYLCATSRGQGAEKLFFGSGTQLSVL.

This chain connects TRBV4-1 to TRBJ2-2; TCRdb lists TRBD2, though no DNA is available to test this call. This CDR3 is 17 amino acids long. CDR1 is MGHRA and CDR2 is YSYEKL in the germline V gene. CDR3: CASSIAGGGARVGELFF.

The rearrangement joins TRBV5-4 to TRBJ2-3; TCRdb outputs TRBD1, but without DNA this stays unchecked. This CDR3 spans 17 amino acids. Germline V gene lookup returns CDR1 SGHNT and CDR2 YYREEE (reference sequence). CDR3: CASSLTGQGPPTDTQYF.

This sequence joins TRBV7-2 and TRBJ1-6. Germline CDR1 is SGHTA and CDR2 is FQGNSA. This CDR3 is built from 13 residues. CDR3 protein: CASSLILQSPLHF.

The J gene is TRBJ2-1, the V gene TRBV6-2 or TRBV6-3; TCRdb indicates TRBD2, and absent DNA this call remains unverified. CDR3 length: 13 residues. Germline V gene data show CDR1 as MNHEY and CDR2 as SVGEGT. The CDR3 loop is CAIGTASYNEQFF.

The chain joins TRBV7-2 to TRBJ2-3; TCRdb's D gene call, TRBD1, goes unchecked for lack of DNA. Germline V gene data show CDR1 as SGHTA and CDR2 as FQGNSA. The CDR3 loop spans 15 amino acids. The CDR3 is CASRPGQTRTDTQYF.

V is TRBV5-1 and J is TRBJ2-1; TCRdb gives TRBD1 as the D gene, but with no DNA this cannot be confirmed. CDR3 length: 16 residues. The germline V gene has CDR1 SGHRS and CDR2 YFSETQ. This chain's CDR3 is CASSLSPGQVNNEQFF. Full variable domain (remainder filled in from reference TRBV5-1 and TRBJ2-1): KAGVTQTPRYLIKTRGQQVTLSCSPISGHRSVSWYQQTPGQGLQFLFEYFSETQRNKGNFPGRFSGRQFSNSRSEMNVSTLELGDSALYLCASSLSPGQVNNEQFFGPGTRLTVL.

This chain uses TRBV7-6 with TRBJ1-1; TCRdb selects TRBD1, and the lack of DNA leaves this call unchecked. The germline V gene encodes CDR1 SGHVS and CDR2 FNYEAQ. This CDR3 is 15 amino acids long. The CDR3 spells CASSPRDRLNTEAFF.

The rearrangement links TRBV19 to TRBJ1-4; TCRdb's D call, TRBD1, is unchecked because there is no DNA. Germline V lookup: CDR1 LNHDA, CDR2 SQIVND (reference sequence). This CDR3 comprises 19 residues. The CDR3 region is CASSIAPGTSRGTNEKLFF.

The V and J genes are TRBV2 and TRBJ2-2; TCRdb returns TRBD1, unconfirmable since there is no DNA. The CDR3 is 13 amino acids. CDR1 is SNHLY, CDR2 FYNNEI, per germline. CDR3 protein: CASRATGSGELFF.

This CDR3 is CSAGRANTGELFF. The J gene is TRBJ2-2, the V gene TRBV20-1; absent DNA, TCRdb's TRBD2 call cannot be checked. The CDR3 contains 13 residues. The germline gives CDR1 DFQATT, CDR2 SNEGSKA (reference sequence).

V and J are TRBV5-1 and TRBJ2-1. Per germline, CDR1 SGHRS and CDR2 YFSETQ. This CDR3 is 14 amino acids long. The CDR3: CASSSHETVNEQFF.

The genes are TRBV5-1 and TRBJ1-1. The length of the CDR3 is 15 residues. The V gene's germline CDR1 is SGHRS and CDR2 YFSETQ. The CDR3 loop reads CASSLGGSVGTEAFF.

The chain employs TRBV7-6 and TRBJ1-1. Germline CDR1 SGHVS, CDR2 FNYEAQ. CDR3 length: 14 residues. CDR3 sequence: CASSPTGMNTEASF.

The CDR3: CASSQEIGPMNTEAFF. This chain links TRBV14 with TRBJ1-1. The CDR3 length is 16 residues. The germline CDR1 and CDR2 sequences are SGHDN and FVKESK. Using reference TRBV14 and TRBJ1-1 for the parts outside the CDR3, the full variable domain is EAGVTQFPSHSVIEKGQTVTLRCDPISGHDNLYWYRRVMGKEIKFLLHFVKESKQDESGMPNNRFLAERTGGTYSTLKVQPAELEDSGVYFCASSQEIGPMNTEAFFGQGTRLTVV.